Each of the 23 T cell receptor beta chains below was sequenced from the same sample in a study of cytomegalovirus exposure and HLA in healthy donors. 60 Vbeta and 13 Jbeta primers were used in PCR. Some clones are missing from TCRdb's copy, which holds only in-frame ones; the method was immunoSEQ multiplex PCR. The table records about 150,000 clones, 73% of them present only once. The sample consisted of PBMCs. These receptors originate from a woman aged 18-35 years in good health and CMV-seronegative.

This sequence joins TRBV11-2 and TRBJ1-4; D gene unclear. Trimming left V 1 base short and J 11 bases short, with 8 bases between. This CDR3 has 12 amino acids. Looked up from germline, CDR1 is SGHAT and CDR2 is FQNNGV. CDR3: CASSLGAWKLFF. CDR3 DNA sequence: TGTGCCAGCAGCTTAGGGGCGTGGAAACTGTTTTTT.

The CDR3 is CASSELASSYNEQFF. CDR3 nucleotides: TGTGCCAGCAGTGAATTGGCAAGCTCCTACAATGAGCAGTTCTTC. V usage is TRBV2 and J usage is TRBJ2-1; unclear D gene. The CDR3 covers 15 residues. The V and J ends lost 2 bases and 0 bases respectively, with 8 bases between them. Germline V CDR1 and CDR2: SNHLY, FYNNEI.

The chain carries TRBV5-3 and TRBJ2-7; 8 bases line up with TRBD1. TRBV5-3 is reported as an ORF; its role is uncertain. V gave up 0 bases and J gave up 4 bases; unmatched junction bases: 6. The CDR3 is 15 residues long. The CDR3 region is CARSLAGTGPYEQYF. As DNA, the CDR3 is TGTGCCAGAAGCTTGGCCGGGACAGGACCTTACGAGCAGTACTTC.

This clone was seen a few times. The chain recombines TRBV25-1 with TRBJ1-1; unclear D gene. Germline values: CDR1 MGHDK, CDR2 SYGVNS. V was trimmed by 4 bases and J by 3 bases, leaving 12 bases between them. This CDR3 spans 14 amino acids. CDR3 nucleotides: TGTGCCAGCAGTGGGCCCTTCTTTGACACTGAAGCTTTCTTT. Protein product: CASSGPFFDTEAFF.

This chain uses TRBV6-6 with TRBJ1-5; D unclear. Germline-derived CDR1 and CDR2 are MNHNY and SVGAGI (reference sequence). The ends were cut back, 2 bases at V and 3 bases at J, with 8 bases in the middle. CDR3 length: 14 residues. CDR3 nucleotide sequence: TGTGCCAGCAGTTACCGGGTAAACAATCAGCCCCAGCATTTT. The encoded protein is CASSYRVNNQPQHF.

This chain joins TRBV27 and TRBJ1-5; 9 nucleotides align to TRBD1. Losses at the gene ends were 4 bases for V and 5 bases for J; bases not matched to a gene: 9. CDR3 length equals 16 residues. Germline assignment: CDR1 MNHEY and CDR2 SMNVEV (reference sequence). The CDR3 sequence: CASSSRGQGGYQPQHF. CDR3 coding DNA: TGTGCCAGCAGTTCGAGGGGACAGGGAGGATATCAGCCCCAGCATTTT.

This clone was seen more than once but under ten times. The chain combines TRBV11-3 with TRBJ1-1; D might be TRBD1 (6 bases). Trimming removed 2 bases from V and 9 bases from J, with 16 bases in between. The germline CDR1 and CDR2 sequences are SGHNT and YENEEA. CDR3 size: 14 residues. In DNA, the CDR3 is TGTGCCAGCAGCTTACAGGGGACGACAGTTAAAGCTTTCTTT. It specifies CASSLQGTTVKAFF.

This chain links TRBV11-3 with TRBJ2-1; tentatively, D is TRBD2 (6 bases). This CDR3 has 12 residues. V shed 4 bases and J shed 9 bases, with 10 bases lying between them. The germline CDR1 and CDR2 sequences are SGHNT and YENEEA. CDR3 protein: CASSSVAVEQFF. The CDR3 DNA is TGTGCCAGCAGCTCAGTAGCGGTTGAGCAGTTCTTC.

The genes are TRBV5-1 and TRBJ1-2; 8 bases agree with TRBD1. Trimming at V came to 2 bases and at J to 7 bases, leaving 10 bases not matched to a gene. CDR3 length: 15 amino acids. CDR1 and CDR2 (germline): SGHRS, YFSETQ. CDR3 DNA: TGCGCCAGCAGCTTTGGCCCGACAGGGGAAGGTGGCTACACCTTC. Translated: CASSFGPTGEGGYTF.

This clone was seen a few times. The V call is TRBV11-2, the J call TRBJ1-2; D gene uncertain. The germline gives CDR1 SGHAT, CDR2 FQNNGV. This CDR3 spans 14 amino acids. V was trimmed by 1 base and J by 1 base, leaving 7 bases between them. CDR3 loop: CASSLAQNNYGYTF. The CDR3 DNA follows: TGTGCCAGCAGCTTAGCACAGAATAACTATGGCTACACCTTC.

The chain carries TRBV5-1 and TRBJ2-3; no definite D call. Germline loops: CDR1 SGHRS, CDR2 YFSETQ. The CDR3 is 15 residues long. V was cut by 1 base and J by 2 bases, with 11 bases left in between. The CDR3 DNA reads TGCGCCAGCAGCTTGACCCAGTCAGTCACAGATACGCAGTATTTT. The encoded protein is CASSLTQSVTDTQYF.

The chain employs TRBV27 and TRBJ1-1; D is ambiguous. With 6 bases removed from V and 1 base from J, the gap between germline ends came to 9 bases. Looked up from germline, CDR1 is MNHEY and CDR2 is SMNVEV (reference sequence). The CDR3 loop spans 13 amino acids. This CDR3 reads CASRLGKNTEAFF. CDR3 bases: TGTGCCAGCAGACTCGGGAAGAACACTGAAGCTTTCTTT.

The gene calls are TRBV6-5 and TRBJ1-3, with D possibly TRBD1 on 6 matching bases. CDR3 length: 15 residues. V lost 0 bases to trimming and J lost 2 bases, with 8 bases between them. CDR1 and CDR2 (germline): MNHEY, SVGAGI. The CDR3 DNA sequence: TGTGCCAGCAGTTACTCCCCAGGGGCTGGAAACACCATATATTTT. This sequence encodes CASSYSPGAGNTIYF.

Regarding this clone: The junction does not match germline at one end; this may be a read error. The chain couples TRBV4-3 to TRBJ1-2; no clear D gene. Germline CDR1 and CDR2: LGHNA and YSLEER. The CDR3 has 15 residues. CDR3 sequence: CASSPSPSYNYGHTF. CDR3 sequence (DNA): TGCGCCAGCAGCCCGAGCCCCAGCTATAACTATGGCCACACCTTC.

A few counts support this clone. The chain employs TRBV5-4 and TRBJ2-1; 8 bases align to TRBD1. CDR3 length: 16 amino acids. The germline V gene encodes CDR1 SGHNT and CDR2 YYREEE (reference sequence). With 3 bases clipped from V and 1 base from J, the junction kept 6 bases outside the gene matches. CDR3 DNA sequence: TGTGCCAGCAGCTCAGGGGGCCTTGGATCCTACAATGAGCAGTTCTTC. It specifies CASSSGGLGSYNEQFF.

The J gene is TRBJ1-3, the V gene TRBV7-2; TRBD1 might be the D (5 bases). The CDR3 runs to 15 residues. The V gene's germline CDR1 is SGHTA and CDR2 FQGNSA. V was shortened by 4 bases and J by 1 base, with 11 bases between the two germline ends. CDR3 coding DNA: TGTGCCAGCAGCTGGTCGGGGGGATCTGGAAACACCATATATTTT. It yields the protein CASSWSGGSGNTIYF.

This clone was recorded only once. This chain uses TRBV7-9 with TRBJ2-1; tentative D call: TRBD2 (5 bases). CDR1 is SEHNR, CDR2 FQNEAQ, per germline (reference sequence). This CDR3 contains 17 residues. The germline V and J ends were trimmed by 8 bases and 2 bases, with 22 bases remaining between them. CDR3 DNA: TGTGCCAGCGCCAGTTTTGGGTTCGTGGAGGCCTACAATGAGCAGTTCTTC. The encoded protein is CASASFGFVEAYNEQFF. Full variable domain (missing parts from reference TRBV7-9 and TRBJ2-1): DTGVSQNPRHKITKRGQNVTFRCDPISEHNRLYWYRQTLGQGPEFLTYFQNEAQLEKSRLLSDRFSAERPKGSFSTLEIQRTEQGDSAMYLCASASFGFVEAYNEQFFGPGTRLTVL.

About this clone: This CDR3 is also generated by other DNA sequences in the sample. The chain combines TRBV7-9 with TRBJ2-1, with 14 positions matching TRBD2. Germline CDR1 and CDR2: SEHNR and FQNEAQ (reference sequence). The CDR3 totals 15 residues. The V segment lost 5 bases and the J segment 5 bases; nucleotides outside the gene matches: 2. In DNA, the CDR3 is TGTGCCAGCAGCCCGGGACTAGCGGGGGACAATGAGCAGTTCTTC. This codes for CASSPGLAGDNEQFF. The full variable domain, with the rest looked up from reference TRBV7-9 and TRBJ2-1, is DTGVSQNPRHKITKRGQNVTFRCDPISEHNRLYWYRQTLGQGPEFLTYFQNEAQLEKSRLLSDRFSAERPKGSFSTLEIQRTEQGDSAMYLCASSPGLAGDNEQFFGPGTRLTVL.

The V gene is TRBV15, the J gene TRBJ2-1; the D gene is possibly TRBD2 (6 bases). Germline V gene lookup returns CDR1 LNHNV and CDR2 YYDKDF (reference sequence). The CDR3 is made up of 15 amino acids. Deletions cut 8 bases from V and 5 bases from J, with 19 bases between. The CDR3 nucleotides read TGTGCCACCTTGCCGGGAGTAGCGGTACACAATGAGCAGTTCTTC. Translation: CATLPGVAVHNEQFF.

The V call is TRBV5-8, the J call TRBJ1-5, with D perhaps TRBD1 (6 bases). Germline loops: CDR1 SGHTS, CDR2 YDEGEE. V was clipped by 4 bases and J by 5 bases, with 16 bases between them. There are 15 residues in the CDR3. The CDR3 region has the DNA TGTGCCAGCAGCCTCAGCGACAGGTCCCATCAGCCCCAGCATTTT. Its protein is CASSLSDRSHQPQHF.

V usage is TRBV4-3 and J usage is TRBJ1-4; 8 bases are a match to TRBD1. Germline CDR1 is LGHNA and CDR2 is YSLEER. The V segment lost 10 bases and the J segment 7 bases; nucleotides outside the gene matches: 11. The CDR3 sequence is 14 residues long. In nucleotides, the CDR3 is TGCGCCAACTACTCGCAGGGGGCTAGTGAAAAACTGTTTTTT. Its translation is CANYSQGASEKLFF.

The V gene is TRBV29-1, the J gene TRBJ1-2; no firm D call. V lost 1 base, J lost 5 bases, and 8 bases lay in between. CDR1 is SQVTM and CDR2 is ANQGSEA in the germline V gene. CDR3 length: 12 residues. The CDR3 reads CSVEGTFYGYTF. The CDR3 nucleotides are TGCAGCGTTGAAGGGACTTTTTATGGCTACACCTTC.

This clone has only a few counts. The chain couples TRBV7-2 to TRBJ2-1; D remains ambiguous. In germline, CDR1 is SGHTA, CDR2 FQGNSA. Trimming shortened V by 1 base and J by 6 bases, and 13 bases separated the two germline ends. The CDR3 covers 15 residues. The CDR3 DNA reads TGTGCCAGCAGCTTAGACTCTGCCTTCTCCAATGAGCAGTTCTTC. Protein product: CASSLDSAFSNEQFF.